The sequence of this T cell receptor beta chain was determined in a study of blood T cell repertoires in COVID-19. Study-wide background: Material from acute and convalescent COVID-19 was sourced from the United States, Italy and Spain.

The CDR3 is 16 residues long. Germline values: CDR1 SNHLY, CDR2 FYNNEI. J was trimmed by 4 bases and V by 5 bases; bases with no gene match: 9. As processed by the authors: Reference gene primers were amplified, and this amplification served to estimate nucleated cell counts. TCRdb's copy holds only in-frame clones and misses some; the assay was immunoSEQ multiplex PCR. V and J calls and clone size are those listed in that table; D and trimming were worked out from the DNA. The data show tens of thousands of clones, 86% seen once. The chain joins TRBV2 to TRBJ2-1, with 9 bases that match TRBD2. Sequenced input: peripheral blood. This receptor was obtained from a woman aged 80 or older in a cohort sampled during active or convalescent COVID-19. This CDR3 reads CASSSIAGAAYNEQFF. CDR3 DNA: TGTGCCAGCAGTTCAATAGCGGGAGCAGCATACAATGAGCAGTTCTTC.